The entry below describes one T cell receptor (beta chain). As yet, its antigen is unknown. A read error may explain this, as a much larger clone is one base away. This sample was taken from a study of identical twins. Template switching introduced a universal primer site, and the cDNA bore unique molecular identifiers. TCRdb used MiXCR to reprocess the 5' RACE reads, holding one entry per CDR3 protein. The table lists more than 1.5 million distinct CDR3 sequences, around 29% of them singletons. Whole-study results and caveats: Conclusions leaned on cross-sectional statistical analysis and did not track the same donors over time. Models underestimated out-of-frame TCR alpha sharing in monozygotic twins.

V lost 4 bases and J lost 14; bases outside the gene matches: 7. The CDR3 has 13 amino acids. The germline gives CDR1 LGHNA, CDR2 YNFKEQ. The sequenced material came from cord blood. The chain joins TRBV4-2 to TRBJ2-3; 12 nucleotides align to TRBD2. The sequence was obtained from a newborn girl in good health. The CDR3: CASSRVTSGSSYF. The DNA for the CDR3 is TGTGCCAGCAGCCGAGTGACTAGCGGGAGTTCGTATTTT.